Sequencing of this T cell receptor (beta chain) was carried out in a study of regulatory T cells in long-lasting Graves disease. To make TCR beta libraries, researchers used iRepertoire HTBI primers and Arm-PCR of CDR3 regions. MiXCR, applied by TCRdb to the multiplex PCR reads, yields one record per CDR3 protein. This sample has about 470,000 distinct CDR3 sequences, with roughly 21% found just once. Study-wide results and caveats: Persistent disease favored TRBV28, TRBJ1-2 and TRBJ2-5.

In germline, CDR1 is MDHEN, CDR2 SYDVKM. The CDR3 is 16 amino acids. This clonotype was detected a few times. As yet, its antigen is unknown. A clone one base away is much larger, so this may be a read error. Time point indicated: persistent/refractory GD, antithyroid drugs over 5 years with positive TRAb. Isolated PBMC RNA provided the starting material for the TCR library. The specimen was peripheral blood mononuclear cells (PBMCs), collected when the disease was refractory, from a patient treated with antithyroid drugs. This chain connects TRBV28 to TRBJ2-4, with 9 bases matching TRBD1. The sequence came from a female donor with Graves disease. For the CDR3, the DNA is TGTGCCAGCAGTTTAGGGACAGGGAGTTTCGAAAACATTCAGCACTTC. Encoded protein: CASSLGTGSFENIQHF.